This is a list of T cell receptor beta chains from one sample in a study of blood T cell repertoires in COVID-19. Data came from immunoSEQ multiplex PCR; TCRdb stores just in-frame clones and leaves some out. Of approximately 220,000 clones listed, around 90% were seen once; the top ten hold over 12%. Source material: PBMCs or T cells enriched from blood (not recorded which). All receptors derive from a man aged 30-40 years who had been exposed to COVID-19. Each CDR3 is given with its conserved first and last residue.

V gene: TRBV6-5; CDR3 length: 13; J gene: TRBJ1-6; CDR3 protein: CARGERQGSPLHF
V gene: TRBV4-3; CDR3 length: 17; J gene: TRBJ1-2; CDR3 protein: CASSQDRLFGGSTGYTF
V gene: TRBV19; CDR3 length: 14; J gene: TRBJ1-1; CDR3 protein: CASSGGQPNTEAFF
V gene: TRBV28; CDR3 length: 12; J gene: TRBJ2-2; CDR3 protein: CASRPLLGELFF
V gene: TRBV19; CDR3 length: 16; J gene: TRBJ2-7; CDR3 protein: CASSPKLTGGRDEQYF
V gene: TRBV6-1; CDR3 length: 14; J gene: TRBJ2-1; CDR3 protein: CASSDSGDYNEQFF
V gene: TRBV6-2/TRBV6-3; CDR3 length: 13; J gene: TRBJ1-2; CDR3 protein: CASSRRTGIGYTF
V gene: TRBV20-1; CDR3 length: 13; J gene: TRBJ2-7; CDR3 protein: CSATDRDSYEQYF
V gene: TRBV9; CDR3 length: 15; J gene: TRBJ1-2; CDR3 protein: CASSVQGGGNYGYTF
V gene: TRBV2; CDR3 length: 13; J gene: TRBJ1-2; CDR3 protein: CASSPQGRDGYTF
V gene: TRBV7-6; CDR3 length: 20; J gene: TRBJ2-1; CDR3 protein: CASSSSGPLAGDRGLNEQFF
V gene: TRBV2; CDR3 length: 12; J gene: TRBJ1-6; CDR3 protein: CASRRQNSPLHF
V gene: TRBV10-3; CDR3 length: 14; J gene: TRBJ2-3; CDR3 protein: CAISEGGRGDTQYF
V gene: TRBV10-3; CDR3 length: 15; J gene: TRBJ1-1; CDR3 protein: CAISESAGQNTEAFF
V gene: TRBV7-9; CDR3 length: 13; J gene: TRBJ2-1; CDR3 protein: CASSWGEGRGQFF
V gene: TRBV11-1; CDR3 length: 13; J gene: TRBJ1-2; CDR3 protein: CASSTLTAEGYTF
V gene: TRBV2; CDR3 length: 15; J gene: TRBJ1-5; CDR3 protein: CASSSSLGYNQPQHF
V gene: TRBV4-1; CDR3 length: 16; J gene: TRBJ1-6; CDR3 protein: CASSQVFEGGNSPLHF
V gene: TRBV5-6; CDR3 length: 15; J gene: TRBJ1-1; CDR3 protein: CASSLAWEGDTEAFF
V gene: TRBV6-6; CDR3 length: 10; J gene: TRBJ1-5; CDR3 protein: CASNQQPQHF
V gene: TRBV7-2; CDR3 length: 15; J gene: TRBJ1-2; CDR3 protein: CASSPQTGGAYGYTF
V gene: TRBV6-2/TRBV6-3; CDR3 length: 16; J gene: TRBJ2-2; CDR3 protein: CASSYVADRGSGELFF
V gene: TRBV19; CDR3 length: 14; J gene: TRBJ1-2; CDR3 protein: CASSGTPAGRGYTF
V gene: TRBV6-2/TRBV6-3; CDR3 length: 14; J gene: TRBJ1-2; CDR3 protein: CASSGVGAYYGYTF
V gene: TRBV7-3; CDR3 length: 18; J gene: TRBJ2-2; CDR3 protein: CASSPGRSASGGSGELFF
V gene: TRBV14; CDR3 length: 17; J gene: TRBJ2-2; CDR3 protein: CASSHPTSLASVEELFF
V gene: TRBV9; CDR3 length: 15; J gene: TRBJ2-1; CDR3 protein: CASSVGGLVTNEQFF
V gene: TRBV3-1/TRBV3-2; CDR3 length: 15; J gene: TRBJ2-4; CDR3 protein: CASSLSPGQGNIQYF
V gene: TRBV7-9; CDR3 length: 13; J gene: TRBJ2-2; CDR3 protein: CASSDQGIGELFF
V gene: TRBV9; CDR3 length: 15; J gene: TRBJ1-3; CDR3 protein: CASSVQGARGNTIYF
V gene: TRBV3-1/TRBV3-2; CDR3 length: 15; J gene: TRBJ2-1; CDR3 protein: CASSQDTLVYNEQFF
V gene: TRBV15; CDR3 length: 18; J gene: TRBJ1-5; CDR3 protein: CATSRVLRTGEGNQPQHF
V gene: TRBV5-5; CDR3 length: 15; J gene: TRBJ2-3; CDR3 protein: CASSLWTGVTDTQYF
V gene: TRBV28; CDR3 length: 15; J gene: TRBJ1-1; CDR3 protein: CASSFRLGVVGRAFF
V gene: TRBV14; CDR3 length: 15; J gene: TRBJ1-1; CDR3 protein: CASSQGGAGGTEAFF
V gene: TRBV19; CDR3 length: 12; J gene: TRBJ1-1; CDR3 protein: CASSIRGTEAFF
V gene: TRBV27; CDR3 length: 16; J gene: TRBJ1-2; CDR3 protein: CASSHGQGIGIYGYTF
V gene: TRBV4-2; CDR3 length: 16; J gene: TRBJ1-5; CDR3 protein: CASSPNQGGSNQPQHF
V gene: TRBV29-1; CDR3 length: 13; J gene: TRBJ2-5; CDR3 protein: CSVADRSVETQYF
V gene: TRBV4-1; CDR3 length: 17; J gene: TRBJ2-2; CDR3 protein: CASSQDKFRGGIGELFF
V gene: TRBV19; CDR3 length: 11; J gene: TRBJ1-1; CDR3 protein: CASNDRGKAFF
V gene: TRBV2; CDR3 length: 14; J gene: TRBJ2-7; CDR3 protein: CASTKVPGVFWQYF
V gene: TRBV19; CDR3 length: 14; J gene: TRBJ1-2; CDR3 protein: CASRGRESNYGYTF
V gene: TRBV6-5; CDR3 length: 15; J gene: TRBJ1-6; CDR3 protein: CASSTLTGMNSPLHF
V gene: TRBV27; CDR3 length: 15; J gene: TRBJ1-1; CDR3 protein: CASSPRTGVATEAFF
V gene: TRBV9; CDR3 length: 16; J gene: TRBJ1-2; CDR3 protein: CASSMGQGAPLPGYTF
V gene: TRBV15; CDR3 length: 15; J gene: TRBJ2-2; CDR3 protein: CATSRVQGGTGELFF
V gene: TRBV20-1; CDR3 length: 12; J gene: TRBJ2-2; CDR3 protein: CSASGSTGELFF
V gene: TRBV18; CDR3 length: 15; J gene: TRBJ1-6; CDR3 protein: CASSPGAVSNSPLHF
V gene: TRBV24-1; CDR3 length: 13; J gene: TRBJ1-6; CDR3 protein: CATSDSSSSPLHF
V gene: TRBV7-6; CDR3 length: 15; J gene: TRBJ2-2; CDR3 protein: CASSLFTGGGGELFF
V gene: TRBV4-1; CDR3 length: 15; J gene: TRBJ2-3; CDR3 protein: CASSQDRGFTDTQYF
V gene: TRBV27; CDR3 length: 15; J gene: TRBJ2-1; CDR3 protein: CASNAGTGGYNEQFF
V gene: TRBV11-2; CDR3 length: 16; J gene: TRBJ1-3; CDR3 protein: CASSALVGISGNTIYF